This T cell receptor (beta chain) was identified in a study of shared T cell receptors in the human thymus. Clones were read by immunoSEQ multiplex PCR, and TCRdb kept only the in-frame ones, dropping some. This table has 600,000 to 900,000 clones, approximately 85% appearing once. Germline loops: CDR1 SGHNT, CDR2 YYREEE (reference sequence). The V gene end was trimmed by 7 bases and the J gene end by 6 bases; junction bases not matched to a gene: 9. CDR3 length: 14 amino acids. This sample was shared with a second study, whose subject was human thymus T cells. That paper adds: Resections removed during corrective heart surgery provided the thymus tissue used.

The specimen was thymocytes. This chain links TRBV5-4 with TRBJ2-3; 9 bases are shared with TRBD2. The origin of this receptor is a girl younger than two with a congenital heart defect. The CDR3 loop is CASSRGGSVDTQYF. CDR3 in DNA: TGTGCCAGCTCGCGGGGGGGTAGTGTTGATACGCAGTATTTT.